This T cell receptor beta chain was identified during a study of CD8+ T cells in alopecia areata. Study-wide context: Administration of oral tofacitinib to treated patients was at 5 to 10 mg twice daily. Points from the study as a whole: Among the cells sequenced in scalp samples are also the resident alphabeta T cells of normal skin.

The CDR3 runs 13 residues. V gave up 5 bases and J gave up 5 bases, with 12 bases separating them. Per germline, CDR1 SGHNT and CDR2 YYREEE (reference sequence). This clone turned up a few times. The antigen is not known. It was cDNA, reverse transcribed from extracted RNA, that served as the sequencing template. Here immunoSEQ multiplex PCR was the method, and the copy in TCRdb shows in-frame clones only, minus some. The sample lists a few hundred thousand clones, roughly 69% seen once, with roughly 1.2% in the top ten. Peripheral blood and lesional scalp punch biopsies came from alopecia areata patients.

The input for sequencing was CD4+ T cells sorted from blood, taken at week 0. This TCR was recovered from a human donor with alopecia areata. V gene TRBV5-4 combines with J gene TRBJ2-3, with D possibly matching TRBD2 (7 bases). The CDR3 bases are TGTGCCAGCAGTTTGCGGGGGCAAGATACGCAGTATTTT. This encodes CASSLRGQDTQYF.